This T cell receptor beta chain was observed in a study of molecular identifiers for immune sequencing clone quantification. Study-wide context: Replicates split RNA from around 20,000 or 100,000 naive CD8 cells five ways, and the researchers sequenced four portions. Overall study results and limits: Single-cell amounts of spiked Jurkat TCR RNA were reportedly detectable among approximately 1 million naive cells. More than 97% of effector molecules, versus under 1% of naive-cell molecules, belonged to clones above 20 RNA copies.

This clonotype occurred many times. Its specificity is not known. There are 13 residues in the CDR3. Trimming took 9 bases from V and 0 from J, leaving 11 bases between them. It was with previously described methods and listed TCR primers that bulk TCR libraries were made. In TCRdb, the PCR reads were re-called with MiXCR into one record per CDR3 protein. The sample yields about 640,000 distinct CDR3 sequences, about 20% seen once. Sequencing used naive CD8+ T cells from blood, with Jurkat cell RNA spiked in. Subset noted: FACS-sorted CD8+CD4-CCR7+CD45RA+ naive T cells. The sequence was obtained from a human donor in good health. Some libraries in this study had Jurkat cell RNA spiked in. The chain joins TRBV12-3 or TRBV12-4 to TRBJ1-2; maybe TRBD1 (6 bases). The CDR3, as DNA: TGTGCCAGTGGCCGGGACACTAACTATGGCTACACCTTC. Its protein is CASGRDTNYGYTF.